Listed below are T cell receptor beta chains from one sample, sequenced in a study of T cells in Graves' hyperthyroidism and ophthalmopathy. TCRdb redid the calling of the multiplex PCR reads with MiXCR, one entry per CDR3 protein. The sample contains around 690,000 distinct CDR3 sequences, 15% to 20% of which appear only once. Material for sequencing was blood. These receptors originate from a man in his fifties with Graves' hyperthyroidism. Both conserved end residues are part of each CDR3. Each record gives: V gene, clone size, D gene, J gene, CDR3 protein, CDR3 DNA. A D gene is named only where the DNA matches it firmly. Some rows have no size entry. The others give once, few or many, or a class for an expanded clone.

V gene: TRBV30; clone size: few; D gene: .; J gene: TRBJ1-1; CDR3 protein: CAWSYRETTEAFF; CDR3 DNA: TGTGCCTGGAGTTACAGAGAAACCACTGAAGCTTTCTTT
V gene: TRBV12-3/TRBV12-4; clone size: many; D gene: .; J gene: TRBJ1-2; CDR3 protein: CASITGIRLNYGYTF; CDR3 DNA: TGTGCCAGTATTACAGGGATTCGGCTTAACTATGGCTACACCTTC
V gene: TRBV7-9; clone size: few; D gene: .; J gene: TRBJ1-1; CDR3 protein: CASSYTQNTEAFF; CDR3 DNA: TGTGCCAGCAGCTACACACAGAACACTGAAGCTTTCTTT
V gene: TRBV10-1; clone size: many; D gene: TRBD1; J gene: TRBJ2-7; CDR3 protein: CASSEPGQVGEQYF; CDR3 DNA: TGCGCCAGCAGTGAGCCGGGACAGGTCGGCGAGCAGTACTTC
V gene: TRBV7-9; clone size: few; D gene: TRBD1; J gene: TRBJ2-7; CDR3 protein: CASSSRQGDEQYF; CDR3 DNA: TGTGCCAGCAGTTCCCGACAGGGCGACGAGCAGTACTTC
V gene: TRBV6-1; clone size: .; D gene: .; J gene: TRBJ2-3; CDR3 protein: CASRLGSTDTQYF; CDR3 DNA: TGTGCCAGCAGGTTAGGGAGCACAGATACGCAGTATTTT
V gene: TRBV2; clone size: .; D gene: TRBD1; J gene: TRBJ2-5; CDR3 protein: CASRGTGRETQYF; CDR3 DNA: TGTGCCAGCAGGGGGACAGGGAGGGAGACCCAGTACTTC
V gene: TRBV28; clone size: many; D gene: TRBD2; J gene: TRBJ2-5; CDR3 protein: CASSLRTGTSGSIDGTQYF; CDR3 DNA: TGTGCCAGCAGTTTACGTACCGGGACTAGCGGCTCGATTGATGGGACCCAGTACTTC
V gene: TRBV7-3; clone size: few; D gene: .; J gene: TRBJ1-1; CDR3 protein: CASSPGGADTEAFF; CDR3 DNA: TGTGCCAGCAGCCCGGGGGGGGCTGACACTGAAGCTTTCTTT
V gene: TRBV20-1; clone size: few; D gene: .; J gene: TRBJ2-3; CDR3 protein: CSVPRGGEDTQYF; CDR3 DNA: TGCAGTGTCCCAAGGGGCGGGGAAGATACGCAGTATTTT
V gene: TRBV5-1; clone size: few; D gene: TRBD1; J gene: TRBJ2-7; CDR3 protein: CASSLDRGIADEQYF; CDR3 DNA: TGCGCCAGCAGCCTCGACAGGGGAATCGCGGACGAGCAGTACTTC
V gene: TRBV7-8; clone size: many; D gene: .; J gene: TRBJ1-2; CDR3 protein: CASGPYQVANYGYTF; CDR3 DNA: TGTGCCAGCGGACCATACCAGGTCGCTAACTATGGCTACACCTTC
V gene: TRBV10-3; clone size: few; D gene: .; J gene: TRBJ1-1; CDR3 protein: CAISESASGGTEAFF; CDR3 DNA: TGTGCCATCAGTGAGTCGGCCTCTGGGGGGACTGAAGCTTTCTTT
V gene: TRBV28; clone size: many; D gene: TRBD1; J gene: TRBJ2-7; CDR3 protein: CASSKPGQGLYEQYF; CDR3 DNA: TGTGCCAGCAGTAAACCGGGACAGGGACTCTACGAGCAGTACTTC
V gene: TRBV5-1; clone size: .; D gene: .; J gene: TRBJ2-4; CDR3 protein: CASSLDLGPLTKNIQYF; CDR3 DNA: TGCGCCAGCAGCTTGGATTTAGGACCCTTGACCAAAAACATTCAGTACTTC
V gene: TRBV19; clone size: many; D gene: TRBD1; J gene: TRBJ2-1; CDR3 protein: CASSSRQGANEQFF; CDR3 DNA: TGTGCCAGTAGTAGCCGACAGGGGGCCAATGAGCAGTTCTTC
V gene: TRBV20-1; clone size: .; D gene: TRBD2; J gene: TRBJ2-1; CDR3 protein: CSATSGRFVYNEQFF; CDR3 DNA: TGCAGTGCTACTAGCGGGAGGTTTGTCTACAATGAGCAGTTCTTC
V gene: TRBV12-3/TRBV12-4; clone size: few; D gene: .; J gene: TRBJ2-1; CDR3 protein: CASSLTSNEQFF; CDR3 DNA: TGTGCCAGCAGCTTGACTAGTAATGAGCAGTTCTTC
V gene: TRBV2; clone size: many; D gene: .; J gene: TRBJ2-1; CDR3 protein: CASTGWGLGEQFF; CDR3 DNA: TGTGCCAGCACCGGATGGGGCTTGGGTGAGCAGTTCTTC
V gene: TRBV6-2/TRBV6-3; clone size: .; D gene: .; J gene: TRBJ2-5; CDR3 protein: CASSYIRVGKTDQETQYF; CDR3 DNA: TGTGCCAGCAGTTACATCAGGGTGGGGAAGACCGACCAAGAGACCCAGTACTTC
V gene: TRBV29-1; clone size: few; D gene: TRBD1; J gene: TRBJ2-1; CDR3 protein: CSVDGQGNSYNEQFF; CDR3 DNA: TGCAGCGTGGATGGACAGGGCAACTCCTACAATGAGCAGTTCTTC
V gene: TRBV12-3/TRBV12-4; clone size: many; D gene: TRBD1; J gene: TRBJ1-2; CDR3 protein: CASSPLRDRTYGYTF; CDR3 DNA: TGTGCCAGCAGCCCCCTTCGGGACAGGACCTATGGCTACACCTTC
V gene: TRBV20-1; clone size: many; D gene: TRBD1; J gene: TRBJ1-2; CDR3 protein: CSALLTGERYGYTF; CDR3 DNA: TGCAGTGCTCTCCTTACAGGGGAGAGGTATGGCTACACCTTC
V gene: TRBV3-1; clone size: .; D gene: TRBD2; J gene: TRBJ2-7; CDR3 protein: CASSQLGLAEGLDEQYF; CDR3 DNA: TGTGCCAGCAGCCAATTGGGACTAGCGGAAGGACTTGACGAGCAGTACTTC
V gene: TRBV19; clone size: .; D gene: .; J gene: TRBJ1-2; CDR3 protein: CASSIGVDSTF; CDR3 DNA: TGTGCCAGTAGTATCGGAGTTGATAGCACCTTC
V gene: TRBV5-1; clone size: few; D gene: TRBD2; J gene: TRBJ2-7; CDR3 protein: CASSPGTSWSYEQYF; CDR3 DNA: TGCGCCAGCAGCCCGGGGACTAGTTGGTCCTACGAGCAGTACTTC
V gene: TRBV4-1; clone size: few; D gene: .; J gene: TRBJ1-1; CDR3 protein: CASSQVGINTEAFF; CDR3 DNA: TGCGCCAGCAGCCAAGTCGGAATAAACACTGAAGCTTTCTTT
V gene: TRBV5-1; clone size: many; D gene: .; J gene: TRBJ1-1; CDR3 protein: CASSIIRDTEAFF; CDR3 DNA: TGCGCCAGCAGCATTATCCGGGACACTGAAGCTTTCTTT
V gene: TRBV7-9; clone size: many; D gene: .; J gene: TRBJ2-3; CDR3 protein: CASSLDGGSGDTQYF; CDR3 DNA: TGTGCCAGCAGCTTAGATGGCGGGTCGGGAGATACGCAGTATTTT
V gene: TRBV27; clone size: few; D gene: .; J gene: TRBJ1-5; CDR3 protein: CASSFAPGADQPQHF; CDR3 DNA: TGTGCCAGCAGTTTTGCCCCAGGTGCGGATCAGCCCCAGCATTTT